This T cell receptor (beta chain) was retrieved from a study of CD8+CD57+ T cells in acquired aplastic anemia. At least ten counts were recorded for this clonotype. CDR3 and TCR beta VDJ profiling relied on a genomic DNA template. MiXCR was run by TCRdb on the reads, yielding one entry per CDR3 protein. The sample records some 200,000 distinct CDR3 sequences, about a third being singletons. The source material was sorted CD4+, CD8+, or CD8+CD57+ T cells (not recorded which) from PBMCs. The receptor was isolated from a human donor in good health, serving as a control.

The CDR3 coding sequence is TGCAGCGTGGGGACAGGGATCTATGGCTACACCTTC. Translation gives CSVGTGIYGYTF. The rearrangement joins TRBV29-1 to TRBJ1-2, with TRBD1 matching over 9 bases. Trimming removed 6 bases from V and 4 bases from J; junction bases left unmatched: 3. The CDR3 consists of 12 residues. Germline lookup yields CDR1 SQVTM and CDR2 ANQGSEA. Full variable domain (rest looked up from reference TRBV29-1 and TRBJ1-2): SAVISQKPSRDICQRGTSLTIQCQVDSQVTMMFWYRQQPGQSLTLIATANQGSEATYESGFVIDKFPISRPNLTFSTLTVSNMSPEDSSIYLCSVGTGIYGYTFGSGTRLTVV.